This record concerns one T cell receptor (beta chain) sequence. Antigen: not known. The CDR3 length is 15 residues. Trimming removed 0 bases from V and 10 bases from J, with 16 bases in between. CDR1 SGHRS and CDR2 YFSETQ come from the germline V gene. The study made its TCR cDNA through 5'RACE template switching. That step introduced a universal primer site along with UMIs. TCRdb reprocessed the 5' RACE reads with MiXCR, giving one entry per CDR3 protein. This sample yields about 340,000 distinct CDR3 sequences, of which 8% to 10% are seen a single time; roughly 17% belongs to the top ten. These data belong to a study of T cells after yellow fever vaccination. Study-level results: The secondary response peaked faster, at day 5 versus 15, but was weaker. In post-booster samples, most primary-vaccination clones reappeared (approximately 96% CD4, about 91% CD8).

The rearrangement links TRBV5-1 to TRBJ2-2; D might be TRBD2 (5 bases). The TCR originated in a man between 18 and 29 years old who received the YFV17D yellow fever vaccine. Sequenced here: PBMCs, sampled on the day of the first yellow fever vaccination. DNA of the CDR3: TGCGCCAGCAGCTTGGGGACTTCCCTAAGTCAGGAGCTGTTTTTT. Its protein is CASSLGTSLSQELFF.